Included here is one T cell receptor beta chain sequence, with context. Its binding antigen is unknown. Base qualities are not provided; no much larger clone lies one nucleotide away. The 35 to 40 donors, aged about 6 to 100 years, were systemically healthy Caucasian individuals from Russia. About 10 milliliters of peripheral blood were collected from each donor into EDTA-treated Vacutainer tubes. Ficoll-Paque density-gradient centrifugation was used to isolate PBMCs, with at least 6 million per sample. Trizol reagent was used to extract total RNA from the PBMCs, yielding at least 5.5 micrograms per sample. Naive CD45RAhigh/CD27high T cell percentages were measured by flow cytometry on a PBMC aliquot from every donor. Reading the germline V gene gives CDR1 WSHSY and CDR2 SAAADI. V is cut by 7 bases and J by 0 bases, and the space between the germline ends is 13 bases. The CDR3 runs 16 residues from the cysteine to the phenylalanine. Only the CDR3 part of the read is kept: 48 bases, read in frame from the first base.

The sample originates from a study of blood T cells in healthy people across ages (dated by TCRdb to between 2014 and 2016). Notes on the research overall: In model experiments, roughly one uniquely barcoded TCR beta cDNA molecule per two T cells was captured by template switching. Age-related changes in TCR beta repertoire diversity were measured in the study by deep sequencing normalized with unique cDNA molecular identifiers. Four age groups were formed from the donors: young (average 16 years), middle-aged (approximately 42), aged (roughly 58) and long-lived (about 75). To avoid experimental bias, donors of different ages were randomly spread across the sequencing lanes. Using the same blood draw, the study looked at two additional independent replicas of 1 million unique cDNA reads for two donors, one aged 18 to 30 and the other aged 80 or older. Broader findings and caveats from the paper: Estimates of total diversity from one million sequenced T cells were regarded as lower bounds and underestimates. As age increased, observed TCR beta diversity per million T cells dropped in a roughly linear way, and a significant reduction was already evident by age 40. The CMV infection status of donors was not known, potentially confounding age-related changes in expanded clonotypes. Observed TCR beta diversity correlated strongly with the percentage of naive T cells measured by flow cytometry. Conclusive comparison of naive and antigen-experienced compartments was prevented by the profiling of bulk unsorted PBMCs. Compared with the aged group, more naive CD4+ T cells, fewer expanded clones and increased TCR diversity were shown by the long-lived group, suggesting age selection.

The library was made by 5' RACE. Sequenced on an Illumina HiSeq 2500. A second PCR of about 6 to 12 cycles was run with a J-beta primer mix and a sample-barcoded 5' primer. Each TCR beta cDNA molecule received a unique molecular identifier from a template-switch 5' adaptor carrying 12 random nucleotides. At least 2.5 million CDR3-containing paired-end reads were obtained from each sample. First-strand cDNA was synthesized from all RNA with the Mint cDNA synthesis kit, primed by a TRBC-specific oligonucleotide. All cDNA was treated with uracil-DNA glycosylase and then went through a first 18-cycle PCR with the universal primers M1SS and BC2_uni_R. As for the original processing: Each sample was normalized by randomly selecting 1 million high-quality reads, each carrying a distinct molecular identifier. Reads with shared molecular identifiers were discarded instead of being binned into consensus sequences. MiTCR, set to a Q25 quality threshold and the strictest error-elimination algorithm, was used for CDR3 identification, clonotype clustering and error correction. A nonparametric unseen species model using Euler transformation provided a lower-bound estimate of total TCR beta diversity. The public reads were reprocessed in TCRdb via fastp at Q25 and MiXCR, keeping in-frame beta chains. Entries are consolidated by CDR3 protein sequence, retaining the most common genes and DNA. What appears here as the V and J calls and clone size reflects TCRdb's work, not the paper's. The sample table holds about a million distinct CDR3 sequences, of which under 40% were seen once. Roughly 13% of the sample lies in the top ten.

The chain uses TRBV10-2 and TRBJ1-6; matching of 5 bases hints at TRBD1 as the D gene. The sequenced sample consisted of blood. This TCR was sampled from a man between 18 and 35 years old in good health. The CDR3 region: CASNRGNYSYNSPLHF. The bases read TGCGCCAGCAATAGGGGCAATTACTCCTATAATTCACCCCTCCACTTT.